This T cell receptor (beta chain) was sequenced for a study of tissue T cells after allogeneic stem cell transplantation. Noted time point: mouse harvest day 7 after allogeneic transplant. The graft held 10^6 splenic CD5+ T cells and 10^7 T-cell-depleted bone marrow cells. Survey-depth TCRbeta CDR3 sequencing reported V/J genes and productive frequencies. Measured with immunoSEQ multiplex PCR; TCRdb has only the in-frame clones, and not every one. The sample lists thousands of clones, about 47% occurring once. Whole-study findings and limits: Across patients, clones rarely overlapped, yet motif clusters were shared tissue-specifically. Sampling depth was limited, and the cohort was small and clinically varied.

The CDR3 consists of 18 residues. Germline V CDR1 and CDR2: LGHNA, YNLKQL (reference sequence). Trimming removed 0 bases from V and 0 bases from J; junction bases left unmatched: 6. A note on this clone: The antigen is unknown. Genes and germline come from the mouse. The CDR3 goes on 1 residue after the read ends, and that part is filled in from the germline J gene.

The sequence was obtained from a female BALB/c mouse given C57BL/6 T cells with graft-versus-host disease after an allogeneic hematopoietic cell transplant. The chain has TRBV5 and TRBJ2-5; 10 bases line up with TRBD2. The specimen was gut tissue. CDR3 loop: CASSQDRTGGFNQDTQYF. The CDR3 bases that were read are TGTGCCAGCAGCCAAGACAGGACTGGGGGTTTTAACCAAGACACCCAGTAC.